The present T cell receptor beta chain was sequenced within a study of cytomegalovirus exposure and HLA in healthy donors. Primers included in the PCR were 60 Vbeta and 13 Jbeta primers. Profiling relied on immunoSEQ multiplex PCR, and the TCRdb table lists in-frame clones only, not all of them. This sample has roughly 130,000 clones; 65% to 75% occur once, and the top ten carry nearly 6%. Losses at the gene ends were 6 bases for V and 1 base for J; bases not matched to a gene: 10. The CDR3 has 17 residues. Germline CDR1 LNHDA, CDR2 SQIVND (reference sequence). As for this clone: What it binds is not known.

Whole-study results and caveats: Most of the TCR beta V segments (in an earlier analysis) were productive either about 87% or about 30% of the time. Sequencing depth across donors, presence/absence analyses assumed, was roughly uniform.

The receptor was isolated from a woman aged 50 to 60 in good health and CMV-seropositive. The V call is TRBV19, the J call TRBJ1-3; 9 bases line up with TRBD1. The sequencing sample was made of PBMCs. CDR3: CASSSDGQGTSGNTIYF. In nucleotides, the CDR3 is TGTGCCAGTAGCTCAGACGGACAGGGGACATCTGGAAACACCATATATTTT.